What follows are 12 T cell receptor beta chains derived from one specimen sequenced in a study of glioma-infiltrating T cells. TCR alpha and beta CDR3 regions were amplified from RNA using iRepertoire nested multiplex PCR. TCRdb processed the multiplex PCR reads anew with MiXCR; each CDR3 protein has one entry. The sample contains around 190,000 distinct CDR3 sequences, more than 35% of which appear only once. The sequenced material came from glioma tissue, nonneoplastic brain tissue, or PBMCs (not recorded which). These receptors came from a human donor with low-grade glioma or glioblastoma, undergoing nonglioma brain surgery, or in good health (not recorded which).

The CDR3 coding sequence is TGTGCCAGCAGTTTATCGTCCCTCAATGAGCAGTTCTTC. Translating it yields CASSLSSLNEQFF. The rearrangement uses TRBV12-3 or TRBV12-4 and TRBJ2-1, with no clear D. The V end was cut by 2 bases, the J end by 6 bases, with 8 bases between. The CDR3 runs to 13 residues.

This clonotype is medium-sized in the sample. The chain recombines TRBV6-1 with TRBJ1-1; D is unclear. Trimming pared 8 bases from V and 0 bases from J, leaving 7 bases between. Germline-derived CDR1 and CDR2 are MNHNS and SASEGT. The CDR3 is made up of 12 amino acids. The CDR3 DNA reads as TGTGCCAGCCGGGATGTGAACACTGAAGCTTTCTTT. It is translated as CASRDVNTEAFF.

This clonotype was recorded at least ten times. The chain joins TRBV20-1 to TRBJ1-5, with D hard to call. CDR3 length: 14 amino acids. Trimming took off 1 base at V and 6 bases at J, with 13 bases between the two ends. Germline CDR1 DFQATT, CDR2 SNEGSKA (reference sequence). CDR3: CSARGILGSQPQHF. DNA for the CDR3: TGCAGTGCTAGAGGGATCCTCGGTTCTCAGCCCCAGCATTTT.

As concerns this clonotype: A much bigger clone sits one base away, suggesting this may be a read error. The V gene is TRBV18, the J gene TRBJ2-7; TRBD2 matches 7 bases. The CDR3 runs to 12 residues. CDR1 and CDR2 (germline): KGHSH, LQKENI. The CDR3 DNA follows: TGTGCCAGGTCACCCCTCGGGGGGGAGCAGTACTTC. Translating it yields CARSPLGGEQYF.

The V and J genes are TRBV6-5 and TRBJ1-5, with a tentative D call TRBD1 (6 bases). Trimming took off 5 bases at V and 5 bases at J, with 10 bases between the two ends. In germline, CDR1 is MNHEY, CDR2 SVGAGI. CDR3 length equals 13 residues. The DNA of the CDR3 is TGTGCCAGCAGTCACAGGGATGATCAGCCCCAGCATTTT. Protein sequence: CASSHRDDQPQHF.

The chain carries TRBV7-2 and TRBJ2-1, with D uncertain. Trimming stripped 2 bases from V and 10 bases from J, with 12 bases between. CDR3 length: 13 amino acids. Germline V gene lookup returns CDR1 SGHTA and CDR2 FQGNSA. The CDR3 sequence: CASSLWPQEEQFF. The CDR3 DNA follows: TGTGCCAGCAGCTTATGGCCACAAGAGGAGCAGTTCTTC.

This clonotype was counted only a few times. The chain combines TRBV12-3 or TRBV12-4 with TRBJ2-3; D uncertain. The CDR3 extends over 14 amino acids. Trimming took off 6 bases at V and 0 bases at J, with 10 bases between the two ends. The CDR3 coding sequence is TGTGCCAGCAGCCCCTTATCCAGCACAGATACGCAGTATTTT. This encodes CASSPLSSTDTQYF.

The V gene is TRBV7-6, the J gene TRBJ2-5; possible D gene TRBD2, 5 bases. The V end was cut by 1 base, the J end by 4 bases, with 10 bases between. The germline gives CDR1 SGHVS, CDR2 FNYEAQ. The CDR3 covers 14 residues. The CDR3 DNA sequence: TGTGCCAGCAGCTTAGGACTAACGGGAGAGACCCAGTACTTC. Amino acid sequence: CASSLGLTGETQYF.

The chain recombines TRBV2 with TRBJ2-1, with 15 bases fitting TRBD2. This CDR3 contains 15 residues. Trimming cost V 6 bases and J 8 bases; bases outside gene matches: 5. Germline V gene lookup returns CDR1 SNHLY and CDR2 FYNNEI. The CDR3 loop reads CASSGLAGGSDEQFF. The CDR3 nucleotides are TGTGCCAGCAGCGGACTAGCGGGAGGGTCCGATGAGCAGTTCTTC.

This rearrangement joins TRBV28 to TRBJ2-1; TRBD2 agrees at 9 bases. The J segment lost 5 bases and the V segment lost 2 bases, leaving 4 bases of the junction unmatched. The V gene's germline CDR1 is MDHEN and CDR2 SYDVKM. The length of the CDR3 is 15 residues. CDR3 sequence reads: CASSLTSGPHNEQFF. The CDR3 nucleotides read TGTGCCAGCAGTTTAACTAGCGGGCCACACAATGAGCAGTTCTTC. Based on the CDR3 plus reference TRBV28 and TRBJ2-1, the full variable domain is DVKVTQSSRYLVKRTGEKVFLECVQDMDHENMFWYRQDPGLGLRLIYFSYDVKMKEKGDIPEGYSVSREKKERFSLILESASTNQTSMYLCASSLTSGPHNEQFFGPGTRLTVL.

J is TRBJ2-7 and V is TRBV28; 8 bases line up with TRBD1. There are 13 residues in the CDR3. The junction had 5 bases not matched to a gene; V was cut back by 7 bases and J by 3 bases. Germline V gene lookup returns CDR1 MDHEN and CDR2 SYDVKM. This chain's CDR3 is CASNSDRGYEQYF. The CDR3 DNA reads as TGTGCCAGCAACTCTGACAGGGGCTACGAGCAGTACTTC.

The chain employs TRBV5-1 and TRBJ1-3, with a possible D match to TRBD1 (6 bases). Trimming took 0 bases from V and 1 from J, leaving 11 bases between them. The CDR3 loop spans 16 amino acids. In germline, CDR1 is SGHRS, CDR2 YFSETQ. The CDR3 is CASSLVTGLSGNTIYF. The CDR3 bases are TGCGCCAGCAGCTTGGTGACAGGTCTTTCTGGAAACACCATATATTTT.